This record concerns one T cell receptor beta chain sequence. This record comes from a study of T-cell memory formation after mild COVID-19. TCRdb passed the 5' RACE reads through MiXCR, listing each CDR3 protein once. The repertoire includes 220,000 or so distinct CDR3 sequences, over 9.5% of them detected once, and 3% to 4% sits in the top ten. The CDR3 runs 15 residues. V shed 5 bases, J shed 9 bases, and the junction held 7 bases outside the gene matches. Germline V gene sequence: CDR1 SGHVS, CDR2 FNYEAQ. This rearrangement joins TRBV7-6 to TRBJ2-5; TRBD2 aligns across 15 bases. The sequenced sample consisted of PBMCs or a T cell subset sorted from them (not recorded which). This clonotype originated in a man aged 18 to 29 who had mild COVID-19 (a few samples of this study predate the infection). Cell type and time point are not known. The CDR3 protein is CASSPGTSGGRAQYF. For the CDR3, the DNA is TGTGCCAGCAGCCCCGGGACTAGCGGGGGGAGGGCCCAGTACTTC.